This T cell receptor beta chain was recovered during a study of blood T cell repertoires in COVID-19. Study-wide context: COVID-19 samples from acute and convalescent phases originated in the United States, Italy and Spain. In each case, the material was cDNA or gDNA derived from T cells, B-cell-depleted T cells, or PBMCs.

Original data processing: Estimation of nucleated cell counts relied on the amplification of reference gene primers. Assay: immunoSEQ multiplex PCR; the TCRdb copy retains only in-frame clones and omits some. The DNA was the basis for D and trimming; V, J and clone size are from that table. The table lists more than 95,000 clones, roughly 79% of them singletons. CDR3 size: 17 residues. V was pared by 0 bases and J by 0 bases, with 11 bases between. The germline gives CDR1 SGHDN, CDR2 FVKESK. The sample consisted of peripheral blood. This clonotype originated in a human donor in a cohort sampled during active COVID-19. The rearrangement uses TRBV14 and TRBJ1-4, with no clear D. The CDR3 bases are TGTGCCAGCAGCCAAGATCGCACAGCTGCAACTAATGAAAAACTGTTTTTT. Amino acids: CASSQDRTAATNEKLFF.